Below, 10 T cell receptor beta chains from the same sample are listed, as sequenced in a study of vaccination effects on CD4 cells after COVID-19. No antigens are known for them. Assay used: immunoSEQ multiplex PCR; TCRdb lists only in-frame clones, some missing. The profile shows about 26,000 clones, 75% to 80% of them singletons. Pools of viral peptides were used by the ViraFEST assay to expand antigen-specific CD4+ T cells ahead of sequencing. Subsequent to a culture period of 10 days, CD4+ T cells were isolated. Each participant was given two doses of one vaccine (BNT162b2 or mRNA-1273). The specimen was CD4+ T cells from PBMCs cultured with SARS-CoV-2 spike peptides, collected after COVID-19 vaccination. All receptors derive from a human donor who received a COVID-19 vaccine. Some clones in this sample may be carry-over from other donors' samples.

This clone was detected once. The chain joins TRBV7-2 to TRBJ2-6; D is perhaps TRBD2 (6 bases). CDR1 is SGHTA, CDR2 FQGNSA, per germline. The CDR3 has 17 amino acids. Trimming took off 5 bases at V and 1 base at J, with 15 bases between the two ends. The CDR3 sequence: CASSLSGGRSGANVLTF. The CDR3 bases are TGTGCCAGCAGCCTTAGCGGAGGGAGGTCTGGGGCCAACGTCCTGACTTTC. The whole variable domain, filled in from reference TRBV7-2 and TRBJ2-6, reads GAGVSQSPSNKVTEKGKDVELRCDPISGHTALYWYRQSLGQGLEFLIYFQGNSAPDKSGLPSDRFSAERTGGSVSTLTIQRTQQEDSAVYLCASSLSGGRSGANVLTFGAGSRLTVL.

This clone was detected once. The chain links TRBV7-8 to TRBJ1-4; 9 bases are shared with TRBD1. Germline V gene sequence: CDR1 SGHVS, CDR2 FQNEAQ. V gave up 5 bases and J gave up 8 bases; unmatched junction bases: 6. The CDR3 runs to 14 residues. The CDR3 bases are TGTGCCAGCAGCAACCGGGACAGGGCCGAAAAACTGTTTTTT. This translates into CASSNRDRAEKLFF.

This clone was seen more than once but under ten times. V gene TRBV19 combines with J gene TRBJ1-6; D remains ambiguous. Germline V CDR1 and CDR2: LNHDA, SQIVND (reference sequence). The CDR3 contains 15 residues. The germline V and J ends were trimmed by 3 bases and 10 bases, with 16 bases remaining between them. The CDR3 protein is CASSITGSGRSPLHF. The DNA for the CDR3 is TGTGCCAGTAGTATCACCGGGTCGGGGAGGTCACCCCTCCACTTT.

The V gene is TRBV4-3, the J gene TRBJ1-3; D not resolved. The CDR3 consists of 16 residues. Germline CDR1 is LGHNA and CDR2 is YSLEER. V was trimmed by 2 bases and J by 7 bases, leaving 18 bases between them. Here the CDR3 DNA reads TGCGCCAGCAGCCAAAAGGCCCTAGGAAGCTCCAACACCATATATTTT. Amino acids: CASSQKALGSSNTIYF.

This clone was seen a few times. V usage is TRBV14 and J usage is TRBJ1-6; the D gene is possibly TRBD1 (6 bases). The CDR3 contains 19 residues. Trimming removed 3 bases at V and 7 bases at J, with 25 bases between. The germline V gene encodes CDR1 SGHDN and CDR2 FVKESK. The CDR3 nucleotides are TGTGCCAGCAGCCAGAGGGCACAGAAAGCGGGACATCAAAATTCACCCCTCCACTTT. Translating it yields CASSQRAQKAGHQNSPLHF.

The chain joins TRBV20-1 to TRBJ1-1, with D unclear. Per the germline V gene, CDR1 is DFQATT and CDR2 is SNEGSKA (reference sequence). With 6 bases removed from V and 7 bases from J, the gap between germline ends came to 12 bases. This CDR3 spans 11 amino acids. The CDR3 loop is CSARNQNEAFF. CDR3 nucleotides: TGCAGTGCCCGGAATCAGAATGAAGCTTTCTTT.

J is TRBJ1-1 and V is TRBV7-2; no firm D call. Between the trimmed V and J ends, which lost 3 bases and 2 bases, there was a span of 7 bases. The germline gives CDR1 SGHTA, CDR2 FQGNSA. The CDR3 length is 13 residues. CDR3 nucleotides: TGTGCCAGCAGCTTCAGCGTCAACACTGAAGCTTTCTTT. Residues: CASSFSVNTEAFF.

This chain connects TRBV6-5 to TRBJ2-5, with D possibly being TRBD2 (6 bases). This CDR3 spans 16 amino acids. The V end lost 2 bases, the J end lost 2 bases, and 15 bases lay between the germline ends. The germline V gene has CDR1 MNHEY and CDR2 SVGAGI. The CDR3 coding sequence is TGTGCCAGCAGTTACACCCAGGGAGGTTTTCAAGAGACCCAGTACTTC. Translated, it gives CASSYTQGGFQETQYF.

The chain employs TRBV6-5 and TRBJ2-4, with no clear D. This CDR3 comprises 15 residues. CDR1 and CDR2 from the germline V gene are MNHEY and SVGAGI. V lost 4 bases, J lost 0 bases, and 10 bases lay in between. The CDR3, as DNA: TGTGCCAGCAGTTCTAAAGCCCTAGCCAAAAACATTCAGTACTTC. This encodes CASSSKALAKNIQYF.

The J gene is TRBJ2-3, the V gene TRBV7-3; 10 positions match TRBD2. This CDR3 is 15 amino acids long. V gave up 5 bases and J gave up 2 bases; unmatched junction bases: 4. CDR1 is SGHTA, CDR2 FQGTGA, per germline. The CDR3 reads CASSLSGGDTDTQYF. In DNA form, the CDR3 reads TGTGCCAGCAGCCTCAGCGGGGGGGACACAGATACGCAGTATTTT.